This T cell receptor (beta chain) was found in a study of T cell responses to AZD1222 COVID-19 vaccine. Produced via immunoSEQ multiplex PCR; TCRdb's table is partial and in-frame only. The data show over 100,000 clones, around nine tenths seen once. Germline loops: CDR1 SGHRS, CDR2 YFSETQ. The CDR3 contains 15 residues. Germline trimming cut 2 bases from V and 0 bases from J; bases unmatched to any gene: 3. Sequenced here: peripheral blood, sampled on day 0 of AZD1222 vaccination. The chain recombines TRBV5-1 with TRBJ2-3; 7 bases fit TRBD1. The clonotype was recovered from an adult in good health. For the CDR3, the DNA is TGCGCCAGCAGCTTCAGACAGGGTAGCACAGATACGCAGTATTTT. It translates to CASSFRQGSTDTQYF.